These T cell receptor beta chains were read from a single sample in a study of blood T cell repertoires in COVID-19. The assay was immunoSEQ multiplex PCR, and TCRdb's table has in-frame clones only and misses some. The sample holds some 280,000 clones, about nine tenths seen once. Sequencing was performed on peripheral blood. These receptors originate from a middle-aged woman who had recovered from COVID-19. Each CDR3 is given with its conserved first and last residue. Each record gives: D gene, clone size, V gene, J gene, CDR3 protein, CDR3 DNA. A D gene is named only where the DNA matches it firmly. Clone size is shown for a subset of rows, as once, few, many or a class of expanded clone.

NA	once	TRBV2	TRBJ1-1	CASRGDTEAFF	TGTGCCAGCAGGGGCGACACTGAAGCTTTCTTT
TRBD1	NA	TRBV12-3/TRBV12-4	TRBJ2-7	CASSLQGIEQYF	TGTGCCAGCAGCCTACAGGGGATCGAGCAGTACTTC
NA	few	TRBV30	TRBJ1-2	CAWTQVPTDYGYTF	TGTGCCTGGACCCAAGTCCCGACAGACTATGGCTACACCTTC
NA	few	TRBV7-9	TRBJ1-1	CASSLGTDLFAFF	TGTGCCAGCAGCTTAGGGACAGACCTATTTGCTTTCTTT
TRBD2	NA	TRBV20-1	TRBJ2-2	CSASPGGRGTGELFF	TGCAGTGCTAGTCCGGGCGGGAGGGGCACCGGGGAGCTGTTTTTT
TRBD2	NA	TRBV4-1	TRBJ2-3	CASSPLTSETQYF	TGCGCCAGCAGCCCTCTTACTAGCGAAACGCAGTATTTT
NA	NA	TRBV2	TRBJ1-5	CASSELVGSGVGSAQHF	TGTGCCAGCAGTGAACTGGTTGGGTCAGGGGTTGGGTCAGCCCAGCATTTT
NA	NA	TRBV6-5	TRBJ2-3	CASTFSSTDTQYF	TGTGCCAGCACTTTCAGTAGCACAGATACGCAGTATTTT
NA	once	TRBV27	TRBJ1-1	CATSREGRYTEAFF	TGTGCCACGTCCCGGGAGGGTCGTTACACTGAAGCTTTCTTT
TRBD2	NA	TRBV5-4	TRBJ2-7	CASSPPGGRSYEQYF	TGTGCCAGCAGCCCCCCCGGGGGGAGGTCCTACGAGCAGTACTTC
TRBD2	NA	TRBV12-3/TRBV12-4	TRBJ2-7	CASSLAGEDEQYF	TGTGCCAGCAGTTTGGCGGGAGAGGACGAGCAGTACTTC
TRBD2	once	TRBV5-1	TRBJ2-3	CASSQGLAGGTDTQYF	TGCGCCAGCAGCCAGGGACTAGCGGGAGGTACAGATACGCAGTATTTT
NA	NA	TRBV3-1/TRBV3-2	TRBJ2-1	CASSQAPGGGYSSYNEQFF	TGTGCCAGCAGCCAGGCCCCGGGCGGCGGGTATAGCTCCTACAATGAGCAGTTCTTC
NA	NA	TRBV7-3	TRBJ2-2	CASSFQGAGELFF	TGTGCCAGCAGTTTTCAGGGTGCCGGGGAGCTGTTTTTT
NA	NA	TRBV28	TRBJ2-7	CASRDTYYEQYF	TGTGCCAGCAGGGACACCTACTACGAGCAGTACTTC
TRBD2	NA	TRBV29-1	TRBJ2-3	CSFGLGIADTQYF	TGCAGCTTTGGACTAGGGATTGCAGATACGCAGTATTTT